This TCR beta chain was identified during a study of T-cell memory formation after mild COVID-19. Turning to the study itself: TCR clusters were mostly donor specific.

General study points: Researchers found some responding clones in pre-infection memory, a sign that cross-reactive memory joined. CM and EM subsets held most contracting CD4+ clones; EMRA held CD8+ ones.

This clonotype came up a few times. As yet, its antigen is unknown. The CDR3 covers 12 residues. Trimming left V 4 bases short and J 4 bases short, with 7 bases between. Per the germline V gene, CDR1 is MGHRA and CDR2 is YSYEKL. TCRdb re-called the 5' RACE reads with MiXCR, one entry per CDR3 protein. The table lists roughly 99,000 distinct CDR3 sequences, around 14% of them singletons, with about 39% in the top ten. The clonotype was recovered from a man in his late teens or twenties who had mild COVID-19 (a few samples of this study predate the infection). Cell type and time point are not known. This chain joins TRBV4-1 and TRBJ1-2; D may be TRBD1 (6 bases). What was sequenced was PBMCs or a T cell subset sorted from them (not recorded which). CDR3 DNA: TGCGCCAGCAGCCCCAGGGGCTATGGCTACACCTTC. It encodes CASSPRGYGYTF.